The rows below give T cell receptor beta chains drawn from one sample of a study of blood T cell repertoires in COVID-19. Sequencing was performed with immunoSEQ multiplex PCR; in TCRdb, only in-frame clones are kept and a portion is missing. The sample has 200,000 to 300,000 clones; approximately 90% are singletons. Sequenced input: PBMCs or T cells enriched from blood (not recorded which). The receptor set was obtained from a woman aged 40-49 years with acute COVID-19. Both conserved end residues are part of each CDR3. D genes are given only for firm matches. A row's size may be missing; if present it is once, few, many or a size class.

d_gene	len	abundance	v_gene	j_gene	CDR3nt	CDR3aa
TRBD2	14	NA	TRBV24-1	TRBJ2-1	TGTGCCACCTCGACTAGCGGGGGGGCCGCTGAGCAGTTCTTC	CATSTSGGAAEQFF
NA	16	NA	TRBV3-1/TRBV3-2	TRBJ1-4	TGTGCCAGCAGCCAAGGGACCCGGGGTGTCGGTGAAAAACTGTTTTTT	CASSQGTRGVGEKLFF
TRBD1	16	NA	TRBV28	TRBJ1-1	TGTGCCAGCATGACAGGGGGCGCAAGTAGGAACACTGAAGCTTTCTTT	CASMTGGASRNTEAFF
TRBD1	14	NA	TRBV5-4	TRBJ2-7	TGTGCCAGCAGCTTTGACAGGGCGGCCTACGAGCAGTACTTC	CASSFDRAAYEQYF
NA	13	NA	TRBV10-3	TRBJ1-2	TGTGCCATCAGAACGACAGCTAACTATGGCTACACCTTC	CAIRTTANYGYTF
NA	13	NA	TRBV7-9	TRBJ2-3	TGTGCCAGCAGCTTACTAGGATCAGATACGCAGTATTTT	CASSLLGSDTQYF
NA	15	NA	TRBV6-2/TRBV6-3	TRBJ2-1	TGTGCCAGCAGTTACTTGGCGGTCTTCGGGAATGAGCAGTTCTTC	CASSYLAVFGNEQFF
NA	15	NA	TRBV5-1	TRBJ1-1	TGCGCCAGCAGCGCGGGGCAGGGCAGGAACACTGAAGCTTTCTTT	CASSAGQGRNTEAFF
NA	14	once	TRBV4-2	TRBJ2-1	TGTGCCAGCAGCCAAGGAGGGGGAGCGGGGGAGCAGTTCTTC	CASSQGGGAGEQFF
NA	18	once	TRBV7-9	TRBJ1-2	TGTGCCAGCAGCTTACGGGCAGGGAGGTCGGTTTTGGACTATGGCTACACCTTC	CASSLRAGRSVLDYGYTF
TRBD1	14	once	TRBV5-4	TRBJ1-1	TGTGCCAGCAGCCAGGGACAGGGGAAAACTGAAGCTTTCTTT	CASSQGQGKTEAFF
TRBD1	13	NA	TRBV10-3	TRBJ1-4	TGTGCCACACACAGGGGGCGCGATGAAAAACTGTTTTTT	CATHRGRDEKLFF
NA	16	NA	TRBV7-9	TRBJ1-6	TGTGCCAGCAGCCCCCGGGGGGCGGGGTTTAATTCACCCCTCCACTTT	CASSPRGAGFNSPLHF
TRBD1	18	NA	TRBV7-6	TRBJ1-1	TGTGCCAGCAGGATCTCCGGGACAGGGTTACCCCTGAACACTGAAGCTTTCTTT	CASRISGTGLPLNTEAFF
NA	15	NA	TRBV9	TRBJ1-6	TGTGCCAGCAGCGGTCCAGGGTTTTCCAATTCACCCCTCCACTTT	CASSGPGFSNSPLHF
NA	13	NA	TRBV3-1/TRBV3-2	TRBJ2-1	TGTGCCAGCAGCCAATGGGGGGACGGTGAGCAGTTCTTC	CASSQWGDGEQFF
TRBD1	14	NA	TRBV6-5	TRBJ2-3	TGTGCCAGCAGGACAGGGGGGGGCACAGATACGCAGTATTTT	CASRTGGGTDTQYF
TRBD1	12	NA	TRBV19	TRBJ1-1	TGTGCCAGTAGTACTGTGGGACAGCGGGCTTTCTTT	CASSTVGQRAFF
TRBD1	14	NA	TRBV6-5	TRBJ1-1	TGTGCCAGCAGCACAGGGGGGCGGAACACTGAAGCTTTCTTT	CASSTGGRNTEAFF
TRBD1	18	NA	TRBV7-8	TRBJ1-2	TGTGCCAGCAGCTTAGCGTGGAGGAGGGACAGGGGAGACTATGGCTACACCTTC	CASSLAWRRDRGDYGYTF
TRBD1	14	NA	TRBV19	TRBJ1-2	TGTGCCAGTAGTATAAGTGGACGGACAGGAGGCTACACCTTC	CASSISGRTGGYTF
NA	14	NA	TRBV5-6	TRBJ2-5	TGTGCCAGCAGCCCCCGTAGGAGGGCTGAGACCCAGTACTTC	CASSPRRRAETQYF
TRBD2	14	NA	TRBV10-3	TRBJ2-5	TGTGCCATCAGTTGGGCTAGCGGTGAAGAGACCCAGTACTTC	CAISWASGEETQYF
TRBD1	15	once	TRBV29-1	TRBJ1-2	TGCAGCGTTGTCGTTAGCTTGGGGACAGGGGATGGCTACACCTTC	CSVVVSLGTGDGYTF
NA	12	NA	TRBV25-1	TRBJ2-1	TGTGCCAGCAGTGACGCCGTGAGTGAGCAGTTCTTC	CASSDAVSEQFF
NA	13	NA	TRBV30	TRBJ2-1	TGTGCCTGGAGTCATGCTCGGTTCGATGAGCAGTTCTTC	CAWSHARFDEQFF
TRBD2	17	NA	TRBV9	TRBJ2-2	TGTGCCAGCAGCGTGGAACCGGGACTAGCGGTTACCGGGGAGCTGTTTTTT	CASSVEPGLAVTGELFF
TRBD2	12	NA	TRBV2	TRBJ2-1	TGTGCCAGCTGGGGGGGGTACAATGAGCAGTTCTTC	CASWGGYNEQFF
TRBD1	15	once	TRBV11-2	TRBJ1-5	TGTGCCAGCAGCTCCTTGGGACAGGGGAACCAGCCCCAGCATTTT	CASSSLGQGNQPQHF
TRBD1	15	NA	TRBV5-1	TRBJ1-2	TGCGCCAGCAGCTTGTTGGGACAGGGGGCTCGTGGCTACACCTTC	CASSLLGQGARGYTF
NA	17	NA	TRBV30	TRBJ1-5	TGTGCCTGGAGTGTTACACCTCCACTGGGAAGGGGCCAGCCCCAGCATTTT	CAWSVTPPLGRGQPQHF
NA	14	NA	TRBV2	TRBJ2-2	TGTGCCAGCATCGAACAGGCCGACACCGGGGAGCTGTTTTTT	CASIEQADTGELFF
TRBD1	14	NA	TRBV9	TRBJ1-1	TGTGCCAGCAGCGTCGAGGACAGGGGACGGAGAGCTTTCTTT	CASSVEDRGRRAFF
NA	17	NA	TRBV7-2	TRBJ1-1	TGTGCCAGCAGCTTAGGAGGAGGACGGGTAGTGAACACTGAAGCTTTCTTT	CASSLGGGRVVNTEAFF
NA	15	NA	TRBV6-5	TRBJ2-4	TGTGCCAGCAGTACGCGACAGTTAGCCAAAAACATTCAGTACTTC	CASSTRQLAKNIQYF
TRBD2	16	NA	TRBV5-4	TRBJ2-1	TGTGCCAGCAGCGGGGGCGGGGGGGCCATTGTTAATGAGCAGTTCTTC	CASSGGGGAIVNEQFF
NA	15	few	TRBV4-1	TRBJ2-7	TGCGCCAGCAGCCAAGACGTGGGTAGCCGTAGGGAGCAGTACTTC	CASSQDVGSRREQYF
NA	13	NA	TRBV27	TRBJ1-1	TGTGCCAGCAGCCCTTATATGAACACTGAAGCTTTCTTT	CASSPYMNTEAFF
NA	12	once	TRBV2	TRBJ2-2	TGTGCCAGCAATGCCGGCACCGGGGAGCTGTTTTTT	CASNAGTGELFF
TRBD1	15	NA	TRBV5-1	TRBJ1-1	TGCGCCAGCAGCGGGACAGGGGGCCCCTACACTGAAGCTTTCTTT	CASSGTGGPYTEAFF
TRBD2	17	NA	TRBV10-3	TRBJ2-6	TGTGCCATCAGCCCGGGACTAGCGGCCTCTGGGGCCAACGTCCTGACTTTC	CAISPGLAASGANVLTF
NA	14	NA	TRBV19	TRBJ1-5	TGTGCCAGTACCGTCCAGGGCGATTATCAGCCCCAGCATTTT	CASTVQGDYQPQHF
TRBD1	16	NA	TRBV24-1	TRBJ2-3	TGTGCCACCAGTGATCGTGGGGACAGCCGCACAGATACGCAGTATTTT	CATSDRGDSRTDTQYF
TRBD2	15	NA	TRBV5-8	TRBJ2-1	TGTGCCAGCAGCTATGGGACTAGCGGGAGGAATGAGCAGTTCTTC	CASSYGTSGRNEQFF